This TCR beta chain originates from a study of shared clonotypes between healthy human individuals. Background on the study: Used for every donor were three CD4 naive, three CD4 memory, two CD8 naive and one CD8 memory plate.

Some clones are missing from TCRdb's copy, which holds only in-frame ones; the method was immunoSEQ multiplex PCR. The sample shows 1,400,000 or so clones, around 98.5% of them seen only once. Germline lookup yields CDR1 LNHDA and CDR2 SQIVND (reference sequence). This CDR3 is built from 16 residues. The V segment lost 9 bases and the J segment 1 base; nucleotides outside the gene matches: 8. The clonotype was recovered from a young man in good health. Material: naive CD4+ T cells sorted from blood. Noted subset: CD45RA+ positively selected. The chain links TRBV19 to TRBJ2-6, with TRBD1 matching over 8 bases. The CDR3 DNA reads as TGTGCCAGCGAGGACAGGGTTGCGTCTGGGGCCAACGTCCTGACTTTC. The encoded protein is CASEDRVASGANVLTF.